Shown below are 20 T cell receptor beta chains from a single sample sequenced in a study of blood T cells in healthy people across ages. Next came a second PCR, run for roughly 6 to 11 cycles, which used a sample-barcoded 5' primer along with a J-beta primer mix. TCRdb re-called the 5' RACE reads with MiXCR, one entry per CDR3 protein. This table has about 1.8 million distinct CDR3 sequences, just under 50% appearing once. The specimen was blood. Receptors were obtained from a woman in her thirties or forties in good health.

The J gene is TRBJ2-1, the V gene TRBV20-1, with D uncertain. Germline-derived CDR1 and CDR2 are DFQATT and SNEGSKA (reference sequence). This CDR3 is 14 amino acids long. V dropped 1 base and J dropped 7 bases, with 14 bases sitting between them. CDR3 sequence reads: CSARGEGFMNEQFF. The CDR3 region has the DNA TGCAGTGCTAGAGGGGAAGGGTTTATGAATGAGCAGTTCTTC.

This sequence joins TRBV7-9 and TRBJ2-1, with D possibly being TRBD2 (5 bases). The CDR3 totals 14 residues. CDR1 SEHNR and CDR2 FQNEAQ come from the germline V gene (reference sequence). V was shortened by 5 bases and J by 9 bases, with 17 bases between the two germline ends. The CDR3 sequence: CASSVGGRSGEQFF. The DNA of the CDR3 is TGTGCCAGCAGCGTCGGCGGGCGGTCGGGTGAGCAGTTCTTC.

As DNA, the CDR3 is TGCGCCAGCAGCTTTAAGGATAGCGGGGCAACCCAGTACTTC. Amino acids: CASSFKDSGATQYF. V is TRBV5-1 and J is TRBJ2-4; TRBD2 matches at 8 bases. CDR1 SGHRS and CDR2 YFSETQ come from the germline V gene. Unmatched junction bases numbered 11, after V lost 2 bases and J lost 13 bases. The CDR3 runs to 14 residues.

This clonotype was found a few times. The gene calls are TRBV4-3 and TRBJ1-2, with 8 bases identical to TRBD1. In germline, CDR1 is LGHNA, CDR2 YSLEER. The ends lost 3 bases at V and 8 bases at J; junction bases unmatched: 11. The CDR3 covers 15 residues. The CDR3 DNA sequence: TGCGCCAGCAGCCAGGGTCCGACAGGGGACGGAGGCTACACCTTC. Its translation: CASSQGPTGDGGYTF.

The chain couples TRBV9 to TRBJ1-2; no definite D call. Germline CDR1 reads SGDLS; CDR2 reads YYNGEE. The CDR3 covers 14 residues. Trimming took off 4 bases at V and 3 bases at J, with 13 bases between the two ends. The CDR3 bases are TGTGCCAGCAGCCCTCAGAGCGGTGACTATGGCTACACCTTC. It codes for CASSPQSGDYGYTF.

The chain joins TRBV29-1 to TRBJ2-1, with 7 bases aligning to TRBD1. J lost 4 bases, V lost 4 bases, and 7 bases had no gene match. This CDR3 has 14 amino acids. In germline, CDR1 is SQVTM, CDR2 ANQGSEA. The CDR3 nucleotides read TGCAGCGTTGGGGACAGCCGGACTTACAATGAGCAGTTCTTC. Protein product: CSVGDSRTYNEQFF.

The DNA for the CDR3 is TGCAGCGTTGACAGCCAGGGGACTAACTATGGCTACACCTTC. Its translation: CSVDSQGTNYGYTF. The gene calls are TRBV29-1 and TRBJ1-2, with a weak D call TRBD1 (6 bases). Germline CDR1 and CDR2: SQVTM and ANQGSEA. V gave up 3 bases and J gave up 0 bases, with 11 bases separating them. The CDR3 length is 14 residues.

V and J are TRBV6-1 and TRBJ1-2, with D perhaps TRBD1 (6 bases). Germline V lookup: CDR1 MNHNS, CDR2 SASEGT. With 6 bases removed from V and 6 bases from J, the gap between germline ends came to 14 bases. The CDR3 has 13 amino acids. The CDR3 protein is CASSPSWGHGYTF. CDR3 nucleotide sequence: TGTGCCAGCAGCCCCAGTTGGGGGCATGGCTACACCTTC.

The V call is TRBV25-1, the J call TRBJ2-7; 8 bases agree with TRBD2. Germline CDR1 reads MGHDK; CDR2 reads SYGVNS. This CDR3 region has 15 residues. The J segment lost 2 bases and the V segment lost 5 bases, leaving 8 bases of the junction unmatched. The CDR3 region is CASSPRRAGAYEQYF. The CDR3 bases are TGTGCCAGCAGTCCAAGACGAGCGGGGGCCTACGAGCAGTACTTC.

The table lists this clonotype with many counts. The germline gene is not matched at one end of the junction; a read error may be the cause. The chain links TRBV5-1 to TRBJ2-5; D perhaps matches TRBD1 (5 bases). The germline V gene has CDR1 SGHRS and CDR2 YFSETQ. The CDR3 is 13 amino acids. Written as DNA, the CDR3 is TGTGCCAGCAGCTTCCAGGGACAAGAGACCCAGTACTTC. This encodes CASSFQGQETQYF.

The gene calls are TRBV9 and TRBJ2-5; D possibly corresponds to TRBD2 (7 bases). V was shortened by 0 bases and J by 1 base, with 16 bases between the two germline ends. This CDR3 has 17 residues. CDR1 is SGDLS and CDR2 is YYNGEE in the germline V gene. This CDR3 reads CASSVGGGARVQETQYF. Written as DNA, the CDR3 is TGTGCCAGCAGCGTAGGGGGGGGCGCCCGCGTCCAAGAGACCCAGTACTTC. Combining the CDR3 with reference TRBV9 and TRBJ2-5 gives the whole variable domain DSGVTQTPKHLITATGQRVTLRCSPRSGDLSVYWYQQSLDQGLQFLIQYYNGEERAKGNILERFSAQQFPDLHSELNLSSLELGDSALYFCASSVGGGARVQETQYFGPGTRLLVL.

The chain combines TRBV7-2 with TRBJ2-3; 8 bases line up with TRBD2. Germline V gene lookup returns CDR1 SGHTA and CDR2 FQGNSA. The CDR3 runs to 21 residues. After removal of 0 bases from V and 2 bases from J, the junction contained 19 bases not matched to a gene. CDR3 sequence: CASSLAPGGSLAGVYTDTQYF. CDR3 in DNA: TGTGCCAGCAGCTTAGCCCCGGGAGGGAGTTTGGCAGGGGTATACACAGATACGCAGTATTTT.

This clonotype showed up just a few times. The chain couples TRBV29-1 to TRBJ2-3, with 10 bases that match TRBD2. The V segment lost 4 bases and the J segment 0 bases; nucleotides outside the gene matches: 4. There are 15 residues in the CDR3. From germline, CDR1 is SQVTM and CDR2 ANQGSEA. The CDR3 DNA reads TGCAGCGTTGTTGTAGCGGGGGGCAGCACAGATACGCAGTATTTT. Protein sequence: CSVVVAGGSTDTQYF.

Here the CDR3 DNA reads TGTGCCAGCAGCTTAAGGCGGGGGGGCAGGGCAGATACGCAGTATTTT. It is translated as CASSLRRGGRADTQYF. This sequence joins TRBV7-2 and TRBJ2-3; 9 bases are shared with TRBD2. The trim removed 2 bases at V and 4 bases at J, leaving 7 bases unmatched. The CDR3 totals 16 residues. The V gene's germline CDR1 is SGHTA and CDR2 FQGNSA.

V gene TRBV6-2 or TRBV6-3 combines with J gene TRBJ2-7; the D is unclear. CDR3 length: 13 residues. V lost 5 bases and J lost 3, with 11 bases in between. Germline values: CDR1 MNHEY, CDR2 SVGEGT. The CDR3 is CASSVDDLYEQYF. In DNA, the CDR3 is TGTGCCAGCAGTGTGGACGACCTCTACGAGCAGTACTTC.

This clonotype has just a few counts. J is TRBJ2-3 and V is TRBV7-2; D is perhaps TRBD2 (6 bases). Trimming removed 5 bases at V and 5 bases at J, with 11 bases between. The CDR3 sequence is 13 residues long. Germline CDR1 reads SGHTA; CDR2 reads FQGNSA. The CDR3 nucleotides read TGTGCCAGCAGCCAGCCGCGGGGAGATACGCAGTATTTT. It translates to CASSQPRGDTQYF.

The rearrangement uses TRBV7-8 and TRBJ2-5, with D possibly being TRBD2 (6 bases). This CDR3 is 16 amino acids long. Trimming left V 1 base short and J 5 bases short, with 17 bases between. Germline CDR1 and CDR2: SGHVS and FQNEAQ. The CDR3 sequence: CASSLGVGRGGETQYF. CDR3 nucleotides: TGTGCCAGCAGCTTAGGGGTCGGTAGAGGAGGGGAGACCCAGTACTTC.

The genes are TRBV4-3 and TRBJ2-7; the D is unclear. The CDR3 totals 15 residues. Per the germline V gene, CDR1 is LGHNA and CDR2 is YSLEER. The V gene lost 2 bases and the J gene lost 1 base, with 12 bases spanning the gap. The chain's CDR3 is CASSQLDVGSYEQYF. CDR3 nucleotides: TGCGCCAGCAGCCAACTTGACGTAGGGTCCTACGAGCAGTACTTC.

The table lists this clonotype with a few counts. The chain uses TRBV7-9 and TRBJ2-1; TRBD2 agrees at 8 bases. The trim removed 1 base at V and 9 bases at J, leaving 8 bases unmatched. CDR3 size: 15 residues. Germline V gives CDR1 SEHNR, CDR2 FQNEAQ (reference sequence). Here the CDR3 reads CASSLGTGTSGEQFF. For the CDR3, the DNA is TGTGCCAGCAGCTTAGGCACCGGGACTAGTGGTGAGCAGTTCTTC.

The rearrangement joins TRBV27 to TRBJ2-7, with D unresolved. Germline loops: CDR1 MNHEY, CDR2 SMNVEV (reference sequence). Trimming stripped 7 bases from V and 3 bases from J, with 19 bases between. CDR3 length: 15 amino acids. The CDR3 DNA reads as TGTGCCAGCAAATCGGGCAGAGGTGCCCTCTACGAGCAGTACTTC. Amino acids: CASKSGRGALYEQYF.